This T cell receptor beta chain was sequenced for a study of identical twins. Whole-study results and caveats: The degree of excess twin sharing was weaker in beta out-of-frame sequences. Out-of-frame alpha sequences shared by twins were enriched for low generation probability. Within monozygotic twins, out-of-frame TCR alpha sharing was underestimated by the models.

TCRdb re-derived calls from the 5' RACE reads in MiXCR, one entry per CDR3 protein. The table lists about 250,000 distinct CDR3 sequences, approximately 8.3% of them singletons. In germline, CDR1 is MNHEY, CDR2 SVGAGI. The CDR3 consists of 13 residues. V was trimmed by 1 base and J by 4 bases, leaving 6 bases between them. Turning to this clonotype: What it binds is not known.

The same data also contributed to another study, on yellow fever vaccine responses in identical twins.

The rearrangement joins TRBV6-5 to TRBJ2-3; no definite D call. This clonotype originated in a woman aged 18-35 years in good health. The sample was CD8+ T cells sorted from blood. CDR3 in DNA: TGTGCCAGCAGTTACTACGGATCAGATACGCAGTATTTT. Protein sequence: CASSYYGSDTQYF.